This TCR beta chain was observed in a study of metastatic and nonmetastatic thyroid tumors. Looking at the study overall: Repertoires of blood and of tissue (tumor or nodule) from malignant and benign thyroid patients were compared. General study results and limits: Relative to benign nodules, malignant thyroid tumors were reportedly characterized by significantly elevated TCR beta diversity in blood and tumor.

Thyroid surgery had not been preceded by any treatment in any patient. This clone was picked up many times. Its antigen is unknown. The sample has other DNA sequences that encode this CDR3 too. This CDR3 has 13 amino acids. CDR1 and CDR2 (germline): MNHNS, SASEGT. Trimming removed 3 bases at V and 6 bases at J, with 11 bases between. Original processing notes: Differences in CDR3 between clinicopathological groups were drawn on to build a classifier intended to discriminate distant-metastatic papillary thyroid cancer patients. TCRdb reprocessed the PCR reads using MiXCR. These V and J calls rely on TCRdb rather than the paper's analysis. Here the sample spans roughly 18,000 clones, about 26% being singletons.

The material sequenced was tumor tissue. This chain links TRBV6-1 with TRBJ1-1; D is unclear. The source of this sequence is a female donor with papillary thyroid cancer or a benign thyroid nodule (not recorded which). Some clones in this sample may be carry-over from other donors' samples. The chain's CDR3 is CASSDPPRAEAFF. The CDR3 bases are TGTGCCAGCAGTGATCCGCCTCGAGCTGAAGCTTTCTTT.